This paragraph reports one TCR beta chain. The antigen is undetermined. This sample is part of a study of shared clonotypes between healthy human individuals. Findings of the study overall: It was only blood that was sampled, and tissue repertoires likely differ. Rarefaction revealed incomplete sorted-subset sequencing despite large depth. Approximately 4.5% was the fraction of naive CD4 clonotypes found shared across several donors.

Only in-frame clones appear in the TCRdb table, and some are missing; sequencing was by immunoSEQ multiplex PCR. Of 2 million to 3 million clones in the sample, 93% were seen once. The sample taken for sequencing was naive CD4+ T cells from PBMCs. As for subset: CD45RA+ positively selected. The clonotype was recovered from a young man in good health. Some clones in this sample may be carry-over from other donors' samples.

The CDR3 DNA sequence: TGCGCCAGCAGCTCCTACTCCAGGGTGGAGGTTGTTGAAAAACTGTTTTTT. Its protein is CASSSYSRVEVVEKLFF. V usage is TRBV4-1 and J usage is TRBJ1-4; D might be TRBD1 (5 bases). Germline-derived CDR1 and CDR2 are MGHRA and YSYEKL. The CDR3 sequence is 17 residues long. V was clipped by 5 bases and J by 7 bases, with 23 bases between them.